What follows are 16 T cell receptor beta chains derived from one specimen sequenced in a study of shared clonotypes between healthy human individuals. The naive CD8 subset, CD45RO-negative cells positively selected for CCR7, excluded terminally differentiated effector memory CD45RA+ cells. Profiled with immunoSEQ multiplex PCR; TCRdb holds only in-frame clones, not every one. The table records around 2,000,000 clones, about 95% of them present only once. Sequenced: naive CD8+ T cells sorted from blood. The receptor source for this set is a man between 18 and 35 years old in good health.

This clone was picked up one time. The V and J genes are TRBV5-1 and TRBJ2-2, with a possible D match to TRBD2 (6 bases). The germline V and J ends were trimmed by 2 bases and 2 bases, with 10 bases remaining between them. Looked up from germline, CDR1 is SGHRS and CDR2 is YFSETQ. The CDR3 runs to 15 residues. CDR3 region: CASSLAEGNTGELFF. The CDR3 DNA is TGCGCCAGCAGCTTAGCGGAGGGAAACACCGGGGAGCTGTTTTTT.

This chain connects TRBV6-1 to TRBJ2-2; weak D call: TRBD2 (6 bases). V gave up 0 bases and J gave up 0 bases, with 11 bases separating them. CDR1 is MNHNS and CDR2 is SASEGT in the germline V gene. The CDR3 consists of 17 residues. The CDR3 region is CASSEAPGLANTGELFF. The CDR3 DNA reads as TGTGCCAGCAGTGAAGCTCCGGGACTCGCGAACACCGGGGAGCTGTTTTTT.

This clone has a single count. This rearrangement joins TRBV4-1 to TRBJ2-5; 10 nucleotides align to TRBD2. From germline, CDR1 is MGHRA and CDR2 YSYEKL. This CDR3 has 17 amino acids. The V and J ends lost 4 bases and 0 bases, in that order; junction bases with no gene match: 8. CDR3 amino acids: CASSPRTSGADQETQYF. CDR3 sequence (DNA): TGCGCCAGCAGCCCGAGGACTAGCGGAGCAGACCAAGAGACCCAGTACTTC.

The V call is TRBV27, the J call TRBJ2-5; no clear D. With 8 bases removed from V and 1 base from J, the gap between germline ends came to 5 bases. CDR3 length: 11 amino acids. The germline V gene has CDR1 MNHEY and CDR2 SMNVEV (reference sequence). The CDR3 region is CASGLQETQYF. The CDR3, as DNA: TGTGCCAGCGGTCTCCAAGAGACCCAGTACTTC.

The V and J genes are TRBV14 and TRBJ2-7; no reliable D call. The CDR3 contains 14 residues. Trimming cost V 1 base and J 3 bases, with 10 bases left between them. Germline loops: CDR1 SGHDN, CDR2 FVKESK. The CDR3 DNA reads as TGTGCCAGCAGCCAAGTCCAGCAGCGCTACGAGCAGTACTTC. Amino acid sequence: CASSQVQQRYEQYF.

This chain links TRBV7-8 with TRBJ2-1; 10 bases align to TRBD1. Germline V lookup: CDR1 SGHVS, CDR2 FQNEAQ. Trimming took 1 base from V and 8 from J; bases not matched to a gene: 11. The CDR3 covers 17 residues. CDR3 sequence reads: CASSLEPGQGTWDEQFF. The CDR3 bases are TGTGCCAGCAGCTTAGAACCGGGACAGGGGACATGGGATGAGCAGTTCTTC.

V is TRBV5-6 and J is TRBJ2-2, with TRBD2 matching over 7 bases. The CDR3 totals 15 residues. V was clipped by 4 bases and J by 5 bases; unmatched bases: 8. CDR1 is SGHDT and CDR2 is YYEEEE in the germline V gene. CDR3 bases: TGTGCCAGCAGCGGCCCGGGTAGCGGGACCGGGGAGCTGTTTTTT. Its protein is CASSGPGSGTGELFF.

The chain carries TRBV19 and TRBJ2-7; 7 bases agree with TRBD1. Germline lookup yields CDR1 LNHDA and CDR2 SQIVND (reference sequence). The CDR3 length is 16 residues. V was pared by 3 bases and J by 1 base, with 9 bases of the junction left unmatched. The CDR3 coding sequence is TGTGCCAGTAGTATCGGTCGCAGACAGGGTTCCTACGAGCAGTACTTC. As protein: CASSIGRRQGSYEQYF. Using reference TRBV19 and TRBJ2-7 for the parts outside the CDR3, the full variable domain is DGGITQSPKYLFRKEGQNVTLSCEQNLNHDAMYWYRQDPGQGLRLIYYSQIVNDFQKGDIAEGYSVSREKKESFPLTVTSAQKNPTAFYLCASSIGRRQGSYEQYFGPGTRLTVT.

Details on this clone: Other DNA sequences from this sample encode an identical CDR3 as well. This chain connects TRBV10-1 to TRBJ2-3, with 7 bases aligning to TRBD1. CDR3 size: 14 residues. The V segment lost 5 bases and the J segment 2 bases; nucleotides outside the gene matches: 4. The germline CDR1 and CDR2 sequences are WNHNN and SYGVQD (reference sequence). The CDR3 DNA reads TGCGCCAGCAGTCGGGACAGTTTCACAGATACGCAGTATTTT. Residues: CASSRDSFTDTQYF.

The V gene is TRBV27, the J gene TRBJ1-3, with D unresolved. The V gene lost 2 bases and the J gene lost 11 bases, with 16 bases spanning the gap. Germline-derived CDR1 and CDR2 are MNHEY and SMNVEV (reference sequence). The CDR3 runs 14 residues. The CDR3 sequence: CASSLGPRAGAIYF. In nucleotides, the CDR3 is TGTGCCAGCAGTTTAGGGCCCCGGGCCGGGGCCATATATTTT.

The chain uses TRBV4-2 and TRBJ1-4; the D is unclear. V was shortened by 0 bases and J by 8 bases, with 13 bases between the two germline ends. The CDR3 covers 15 residues. Germline V gene data show CDR1 as LGHNA and CDR2 as YNFKEQ. The chain's CDR3 is CASSQERGLQEKLFF. The CDR3 DNA sequence: TGTGCCAGCAGCCAAGAACGGGGTTTACAGGAAAAACTGTTTTTT.

Worth noting for this clone: The identical CDR3 is also encoded by other nucleotide sequences in the sample. The rearrangement links TRBV7-2 to TRBJ2-2, with TRBD2 as a possible D gene (6 bases). There are 13 residues in the CDR3. Germline-derived CDR1 and CDR2 are SGHTA and FQGNSA. The V end lost 2 bases, the J end lost 6 bases, and 7 bases lay between the germline ends. For the CDR3, the DNA is TGTGCCAGCAGCTTAACGGGAGCCGGGGAGCTGTTTTTT. It encodes CASSLTGAGELFF.

This rearrangement joins TRBV11-2 to TRBJ1-4, with D maybe TRBD1 (5 bases). The CDR3 contains 15 residues. The V end was cut by 5 bases, the J end by 5 bases, with 15 bases between. CDR1 is SGHAT, CDR2 FQNNGV, per germline. The CDR3, as DNA: TGTGCCAGCAGCCAGCACGGGACCATAAATGAAAAACTGTTTTTT. Translation gives CASSQHGTINEKLFF.

The genes are TRBV7-2 and TRBJ2-7; D may be TRBD1 (5 bases). This CDR3 spans 14 amino acids. The V end was cut by 5 bases, the J end by 3 bases, with 14 bases between. Looked up from germline, CDR1 is SGHTA and CDR2 is FQGNSA. CDR3 amino acids: CASSLLGAHYEQYF. Here the CDR3 DNA reads TGTGCCAGCAGCCTACTTGGGGCCCACTACGAGCAGTACTTC.

J is TRBJ2-3 and V is TRBV7-9; D is ambiguous. The CDR3 spans 12 residues. The germline V gene encodes CDR1 SEHNR and CDR2 FQNEAQ (reference sequence). Trimming pared 5 bases from V and 6 bases from J, leaving 9 bases between. CDR3 sequence: CASSQTSDTQYF. The CDR3 bases are TGTGCCAGCAGCCAGACATCGGATACGCAGTATTTT. The full variable domain, in which reference TRBV7-9 and TRBJ2-3 provide the parts outside the CDR3, is DTGVSQNPRHKITKRGQNVTFRCDPISEHNRLYWYRQTLGQGPEFLTYFQNEAQLEKSRLLSDRFSAERPKGSFSTLEIQRTEQGDSAMYLCASSQTSDTQYFGPGTRLTVL.

This chain joins TRBV10-3 and TRBJ1-2; 10 positions agree with TRBD1. Germline V gives CDR1 ENHRY, CDR2 SYGVKD. The CDR3 covers 16 residues. With 9 bases clipped from V and 3 bases from J, the junction kept 13 bases outside the gene matches. The CDR3 sequence: CAMGAGTGAGDYGYTF. The CDR3 nucleotides are TGTGCCATGGGCGCCGGGACAGGGGCTGGGGACTATGGCTACACCTTC.